A selection of T cell receptor beta chains follows, all from one sample in a study of blood T cells in healthy people across ages. Via MiXCR, TCRdb re-called the 5' RACE reads, giving one row per CDR3 protein. Among a few hundred thousand distinct CDR3 sequences, roughly a quarter were seen once, and the ten largest hold 3.6%. This same sample was also part of a study on T cells of mothers and their children.

Source material: blood. Receptors originate from a boy younger than 10 in good health. Both conserved end residues are part of each CDR3. Each record gives: D gene, J gene, V gene, clone size, CDR3 protein, CDR3 DNA. A D gene is named only where the DNA matches it firmly. Not all rows give a size; the values are once, few, many and, for expanded clones, a class.

>TRBD1|TRBJ1-2|TRBV18|NA
CASSPTTGEINYGYTF
TGTGCCAGCTCACCCACGACAGGGGAAATTAACTATGGCTACACCTTC
>NA|TRBJ2-5|TRBV18|NA
CASSPPGTTVLGSQETQYF
TGTGCCAGCTCACCACCGGGGACGACAGTCCTGGGATCCCAAGAGACCCAGTACTTC
>NA|TRBJ2-4|TRBV7-2|few
CASSLGGSQNIQYF
TGTGCCAGCAGCTTAGGAGGGTCCCAAAACATTCAGTACTTC
>TRBD1|TRBJ2-3|TRBV5-1|once
CASSLAGQGYTLTDTQYF
TGCGCCAGCAGCTTGGCCGGACAGGGGTACACTCTCACAGATACGCAGTATTTT
>NA|TRBJ1-2|TRBV19|NA
CASSISREYGYTF
TGTGCCAGTAGTATTTCCCGGGAGTATGGCTACACCTTC
>TRBD1|TRBJ1-1|TRBV10-3|many
CAISGGQGAEEAFF
TGTGCCATCAGTGGGGGACAGGGGGCAGAGGAAGCTTTCTTT
>TRBD2|TRBJ2-7|TRBV3-1|NA
CASTFSGSYEQYF
TGTGCCAGCACCTTTAGCGGGAGTTACGAGCAGTACTTC
>NA|TRBJ2-5|TRBV10-3|NA
CAIWGGGEYQETQYF
TGTGCCATATGGGGGGGGGGCGAGTACCAAGAGACCCAGTACTTC
>NA|TRBJ1-5|TRBV27|NA
CASRRAGSNQPQHF
TGTGCCAGCAGAAGAGCGGGCAGCAATCAGCCCCAGCATTTT
>NA|TRBJ1-1|TRBV5-5|NA
CASSLASGMNTEAFF
TGTGCCAGCAGCTTGGCGTCGGGGATGAACACTGAAGCTTTCTTT
>NA|TRBJ1-1|TRBV20-1|few
CSAGAGVGTEAFF
TGCAGTGCTGGGGCAGGGGTAGGCACTGAAGCTTTCTTT
>NA|TRBJ2-2|TRBV7-9|NA
CASSWRQGPVLGSTGELFF
TGTGCCAGCAGCTGGAGACAGGGACCCGTTCTCGGGAGCACCGGGGAGCTGTTTTTT
>NA|TRBJ2-5|TRBV5-1|few
CASSLAAIEETQYF
TGCGCCAGCAGCTTGGCTGCCATCGAAGAGACCCAGTACTTC
>NA|TRBJ2-7|TRBV20-1|NA
CSATQGNEQYF
TGCAGTGCTACTCAGGGGAACGAGCAGTACTTC
>TRBD1|TRBJ1-2|TRBV6-5|once
CASSSPRQGGGYGYTF
TGTGCCAGCAGTTCCCCTCGACAGGGGGGTGGCTATGGCTACACCTTC
>NA|TRBJ1-2|TRBV7-2|few
CASSTPGGGGYTF
TGTGCCAGCAGCACCCCGGGCGGGGGTGGCTACACCTTC
>NA|TRBJ2-5|TRBV7-9|few
CASSLALGGGGQETQYF
TGTGCCAGCAGCTTAGCCTTGGGTGGTGGAGGGCAAGAGACCCAGTACTTC
>NA|TRBJ2-6|TRBV29-1|NA
CSVVSGSSGANVLTF
TGCAGCGTTGTGTCGGGTTCCTCTGGGGCCAACGTCCTGACTTTC
>TRBD2|TRBJ2-7|TRBV20-1|few
CSASLREGAYEQYF
TGCAGTGCTAGCTTGCGGGAGGGCGCCTACGAGCAGTACTTC
>NA|TRBJ2-3|TRBV4-1|NA
CASSQEKVGASSRTDTQYF
TGCGCCAGCAGCCAAGAAAAGGTAGGGGCCAGCAGCCGCACAGATACGCAGTATTTT
>NA|TRBJ2-4|TRBV7-2|NA
CASTNAGTKNIQYF
TGTGCCAGCACTAATGCAGGGACCAAAAACATTCAGTACTTC
>NA|TRBJ2-7|TRBV5-1|few
CASSLAKGKDEQYF
TGCGCCAGTAGCTTGGCTAAGGGGAAGGACGAGCAGTACTTC
>NA|TRBJ2-6|TRBV7-3|few
CASSPGGSGANVLIF
TGTGCCAGCAGCCCGGGGGGCTCTGGGGCCAACGTCCTGATTTTC
>NA|TRBJ2-1|TRBV3-1|many
CASSQPARAVRQFF
TGTGCCAGCAGCCAACCTGCCCGAGCCGTTCGGCAGTTCTTC
>TRBD1|TRBJ2-1|TRBV15|NA
CATSRARTGRSYNEQFF
TGTGCCACCAGCAGAGCCCGGACAGGACGCTCCTACAATGAGCAGTTCTTC
>NA|TRBJ2-5|TRBV5-1|NA
CASSLADTKETQYF
TGCGCCAGCAGCTTGGCTGACACCAAAGAGACCCAGTACTTC
>NA|TRBJ2-2|TRBV5-5|NA
CASSFSPGTGNTGELFF
TGTGCCAGCAGCTTCTCCCCCGGGACTGGGAACACCGGGGAGCTGTTTTTT
>NA|TRBJ2-5|TRBV12-3/TRBV12-4|few
CASSRTYETQYF
TGTGCCAGCAGTAGGACATACGAGACCCAGTACTTC